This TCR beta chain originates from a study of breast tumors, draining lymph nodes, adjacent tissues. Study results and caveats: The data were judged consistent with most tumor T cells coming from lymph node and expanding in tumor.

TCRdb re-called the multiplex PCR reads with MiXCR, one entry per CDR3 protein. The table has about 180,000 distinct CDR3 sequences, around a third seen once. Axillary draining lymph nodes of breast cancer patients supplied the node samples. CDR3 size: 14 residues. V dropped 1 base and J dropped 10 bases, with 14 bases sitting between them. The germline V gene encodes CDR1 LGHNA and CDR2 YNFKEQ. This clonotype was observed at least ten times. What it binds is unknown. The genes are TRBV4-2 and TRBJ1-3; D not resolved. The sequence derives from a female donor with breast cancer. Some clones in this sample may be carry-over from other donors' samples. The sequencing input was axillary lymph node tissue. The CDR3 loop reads CASSQAPEVTTIYF. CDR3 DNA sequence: TGTGCCAGCAGCCAAGCCCCGGAGGTAACAACCATATATTTT.